These 21 T cell receptor beta chains originate from one sample sequenced in a study of blood T cell repertoires in COVID-19. Assay used: immunoSEQ multiplex PCR; TCRdb lists only in-frame clones, some missing. The table includes about 280,000 clones, around 89% detected once. The sequenced sample consisted of PBMCs or T cells enriched from blood (not recorded which). These receptors all stem from a woman aged 60-75 years in a cohort exposed to, infected with or recovered from COVID-19 (not recorded which).

The rearrangement joins TRBV7-9 to TRBJ2-7; a possible D gene is TRBD2 (6 bases). Germline CDR1 SEHNR, CDR2 FQNEAQ (reference sequence). V lost 6 bases and J 2 bases, leaving 11 bases between the germline ends. The CDR3 totals 13 residues. CDR3 nucleotide sequence: TGTGCCAGCAGACCGGCGGGAACCTACGAGCAGTACTTC. Protein: CASRPAGTYEQYF.

The chain links TRBV5-1 to TRBJ2-1, with 10 bases fitting TRBD2. V shed 5 bases and J 4 bases; nucleotides not matched to a gene: 3. CDR1 is SGHRS, CDR2 YFSETQ, per germline. This CDR3 has 14 residues. The CDR3 DNA reads as TGCGCCAGCAGGGGACTAGCGCATTACAATGAGCAGTTCTTC. This translates into CASRGLAHYNEQFF.

This clone showed up just once. The gene calls are TRBV3-1 (or the pseudogene TRBV3-2) and TRBJ2-5; 7 bases are shared with TRBD1. With V trimmed by 4 bases and J by 1 base, 0 bases remained unmatched. The CDR3 is 13 amino acids. Per germline, CDR1 LGHDT and CDR2 YNNKEL (reference sequence). The CDR3, as DNA: TGTGCCAGCAGCCCAGGGGGCCAAGAGACCCAGTACTTC. This translates into CASSPGGQETQYF.

The V and J genes are TRBV28 and TRBJ1-3; TRBD1 is a possible D gene (6 bases). Germline lookup yields CDR1 MDHEN and CDR2 SYDVKM. Trimming took 2 bases from V and 0 from J, leaving 11 bases between them. There are 16 residues in the CDR3. CDR3 sequence: CASSLRGYISGNTIYF. CDR3 bases: TGTGCCAGCAGTTTAAGGGGGTACATCTCTGGAAACACCATATATTTT.

The chain employs TRBV3-1 (or the pseudogene TRBV3-2) and TRBJ2-7, with TRBD2 matching over 7 bases. From germline, CDR1 is LGHDT and CDR2 YNNKEL (reference sequence). V was clipped by 6 bases and J by 4 bases; unmatched bases: 6. CDR3 length equals 13 residues. CDR3 protein: CASSHGREYEQYF. CDR3 nucleotide sequence: TGTGCCAGCAGTCACGGGCGGGAGTACGAGCAGTACTTC.

The rearrangement links TRBV11-2 to TRBJ2-3; D is unclear. V was pared by 7 bases and J by 6 bases, with 20 bases between. In germline, CDR1 is SGHAT, CDR2 FQNNGV. The length of the CDR3 is 15 residues. CDR3 nucleotide sequence: TGTGCCAGCAAATCGGTAGCACTATCCGCGGATACGCAGTATTTT. It codes for CASKSVALSADTQYF.

The gene calls are TRBV3-1 (or the pseudogene TRBV3-2) and TRBJ2-4; D not resolved. V lost 4 bases and J 2 bases, leaving 6 bases between the germline ends. There are 13 residues in the CDR3. The germline V gene encodes CDR1 LGHDT and CDR2 YNNKEL (reference sequence). CDR3 sequence reads: CASSPSSKNIQYF. In DNA, the CDR3 is TGTGCCAGCAGCCCTAGTTCCAAAAACATTCAGTACTTC.

V usage is TRBV9 and J usage is TRBJ2-3; the D gene is possibly TRBD2 (7 bases). CDR1 and CDR2 (germline): SGDLS, YYNGEE. The CDR3 covers 15 residues. Deletions cut 0 bases from V and 3 bases from J, with 11 bases between. The CDR3 DNA reads as TGTGCCAGCAGCGTAGAGAAGGGGGGGACAGATACGCAGTATTTT. It yields the protein CASSVEKGGTDTQYF.

V gene TRBV24-1 combines with J gene TRBJ1-5; perhaps TRBD1 as D (5 bases). Germline-derived CDR1 and CDR2 are KGHDR and SFDVKD. The CDR3 runs 16 residues. Trimming removed 7 bases from V and 0 bases from J, with 15 bases in between. The CDR3 spells CATSPRQPYSNQPQHF. The CDR3 region has the DNA TGTGCCACCAGCCCTCGACAGCCTTATAGCAATCAGCCCCAGCATTTT.

The CDR3 DNA reads TGTGCCAGCAGTACAGGATTCAGCGAGCAGTACTTC. It codes for CASSTGFSEQYF. The chain employs TRBV28 and TRBJ2-7, with D possibly matching TRBD1 (5 bases). Trimming removed 5 bases at V and 6 bases at J, with 11 bases between. The germline gives CDR1 MDHEN, CDR2 SYDVKM. The CDR3 length is 12 residues.

The chain employs TRBV2 and TRBJ2-7; D gene uncertain. CDR1 is SNHLY and CDR2 is FYNNEI in the germline V gene. The ends were cut back, 6 bases at V and 7 bases at J, with 13 bases in the middle. The CDR3 is 12 amino acids. The CDR3 spells CASRTFSAEQYF. The CDR3 nucleotides read TGTGCCAGCAGAACCTTTTCTGCGGAGCAGTACTTC. The full variable domain, completed using reference TRBV2 and TRBJ2-7, is EPEVTQTPSHQVTQMGQEVILRCVPISNHLYFYWYRQILGQKVEFLVSFYNNEISEKSEIFDDQFSVERPDGSNFTLKIRSTKLEDSAMYFCASRTFSAEQYFGPGTRLTVT.

The gene calls are TRBV20-1 and TRBJ2-3, with D unclear. CDR1 is DFQATT, CDR2 SNEGSKA, per germline (reference sequence). V shed 6 bases and J shed 8 bases, with 9 bases lying between them. This CDR3 contains 10 residues. The CDR3, as DNA: TGCAGTGCCACGTCAGGTACGCAGTATTTT. Protein product: CSATSGTQYF.

This clone has a handful of counts. The chain couples TRBV5-1 to TRBJ1-2, with 9 positions matching TRBD1. V gave up 0 bases and J gave up 0 bases; unmatched junction bases: 12. This CDR3 is built from 19 residues. The germline V gene has CDR1 SGHRS and CDR2 YFSETQ. CDR3 region: CASSLVSTGGVSTNYGYTF. CDR3 in DNA: TGCGCCAGCAGCTTGGTTAGTACAGGGGGCGTCTCCACTAACTATGGCTACACCTTC.

This chain uses TRBV11-3 with TRBJ2-1, with TRBD2 matching over 14 bases. This CDR3 contains 18 residues. The germline gives CDR1 SGHNT, CDR2 YENEEA. V gave up 1 base and J gave up 12 bases; unmatched junction bases: 14. DNA for the CDR3: TGTGCCAGCAGCTTAGCTCCCGGGACTAGCGGGAGAGGGATTAGGCAGTTCTTC. It is translated as CASSLAPGTSGRGIRQFF.

The J gene is TRBJ2-2, the V gene TRBV7-9, with D unclear. Between the trimmed V and J ends, which lost 4 bases and 3 bases, there was a span of 6 bases. The germline V gene has CDR1 SEHNR and CDR2 FQNEAQ (reference sequence). The CDR3 loop spans 13 amino acids. In nucleotides, the CDR3 is TGTGCCAGCAGCTCCCGGGACACCGGGGAGCTGTTTTTT. It yields the protein CASSSRDTGELFF.

V gene TRBV4-3 combines with J gene TRBJ2-7; TRBD1 is a possible D gene (6 bases). The V and J ends lost 0 bases and 0 bases respectively, with 12 bases between them. This CDR3 comprises 16 residues. CDR1 LGHNA and CDR2 YSLEER come from the germline V gene. Here the CDR3 DNA reads TGCGCCAGCAGCCAAGATTGGCCAGGGGACTCCTACGAGCAGTACTTC. Amino acid sequence: CASSQDWPGDSYEQYF.

A few counts support this clone. The chain links TRBV7-3 to TRBJ2-5, with 7 bases fitting TRBD1. V shed 2 bases, J shed 5 bases, and the junction held 5 bases outside the gene matches. This CDR3 has 14 amino acids. Germline CDR1 reads SGHTA; CDR2 reads FQGTGA. The CDR3 loop is CASSLGNRGETQYF. DNA of the CDR3: TGTGCCAGCAGCTTAGGCAACAGGGGCGAGACCCAGTACTTC.

The rearrangement uses TRBV5-8 and TRBJ1-2, with TRBD1 identical over 9 bases. Germline CDR1 SGHTS, CDR2 YDEGEE. J was trimmed by 8 bases and V by 0 bases; bases with no gene match: 2. This CDR3 has 13 amino acids. In nucleotides, the CDR3 is TGTGCCAGCAGCTTGGGACAGGGGGGAGGCTACACCTTC. Encoded protein: CASSLGQGGGYTF.

The V gene is TRBV28, the J gene TRBJ2-3; possibly TRBD2 for D (6 bases). Germline V gene lookup returns CDR1 MDHEN and CDR2 SYDVKM. V lost 4 bases and J lost 1, with 15 bases in between. The CDR3 covers 16 residues. CDR3 in DNA: TGTGCCAGCAGTTCCTGGGGGGTGAGAGGCACAGATACGCAGTATTTT. Protein product: CASSSWGVRGTDTQYF.

The chain uses TRBV28 and TRBJ2-1; 9 nucleotides align to TRBD1. The CDR3 is 13 amino acids. The V segment lost 5 bases and the J segment 12 bases; nucleotides outside the gene matches: 8. Germline V gene lookup returns CDR1 MDHEN and CDR2 SYDVKM. CDR3 loop: CASSRNRGRPQFF. The CDR3 bases are TGTGCCAGCAGTCGAAACAGGGGGCGCCCGCAGTTCTTC.

The rearrangement uses TRBV15 and TRBJ1-4; 7 bases fit TRBD1. The J segment lost 6 bases and the V segment lost 3 bases, leaving 10 bases of the junction unmatched. Looked up from germline, CDR1 is LNHNV and CDR2 is YYDKDF (reference sequence). CDR3 length equals 16 residues. CDR3 nucleotide sequence: TGTGCCACCAGCAGCCCAGGGGGAGTTTCGGATGAAAAACTGTTTTTT. Encoded protein: CATSSPGGVSDEKLFF.